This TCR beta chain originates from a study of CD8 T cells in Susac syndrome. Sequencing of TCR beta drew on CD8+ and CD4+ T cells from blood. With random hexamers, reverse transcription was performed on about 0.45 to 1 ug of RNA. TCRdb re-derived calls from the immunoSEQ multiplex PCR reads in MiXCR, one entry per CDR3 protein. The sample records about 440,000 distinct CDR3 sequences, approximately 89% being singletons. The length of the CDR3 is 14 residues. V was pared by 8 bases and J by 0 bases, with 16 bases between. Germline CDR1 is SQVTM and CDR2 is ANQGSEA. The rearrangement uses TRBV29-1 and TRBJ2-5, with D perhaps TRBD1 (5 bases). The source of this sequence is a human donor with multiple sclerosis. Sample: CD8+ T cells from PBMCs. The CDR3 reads CSTEPRAHQETQYF. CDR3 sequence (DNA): TGCAGCACAGAACCCAGGGCGCACCAAGAGACCCAGTACTTC.